This T cell receptor beta chain was captured by sequencing in a study of early stage breast cancer tumors. Study findings and constraints: In about 90% of the 16 patients, blood comparison separated tumor from normal breast. Tumors had roughly 2.4-fold higher T cell density and higher clonality than adjacent normal breast tissue. Unsorted bulk genomic DNA sequencing lacked pairing and functional marker data.

This table comes from immunoSEQ multiplex PCR, and its TCRdb copy is limited to in-frame clones, with some not included. The data contain tens of thousands of clones, 75% to 95% of them seen just once; the ten biggest clones take up approximately 5%. In the case of this clone: Antigen: not known.

The germline gives CDR1 SGHDT, CDR2 YYEEEE. The CDR3 is 13 amino acids. Deletions cut 3 bases from V and 4 bases from J, with 11 bases between. The genes are TRBV5-6 and TRBJ2-7, with D tentatively TRBD1 (7 bases). The sample taken for sequencing was blood. This sequence was found in a person aged 65 to 79 with breast cancer. CDR3 DNA sequence: TGTGCCAGCAGCTCGACAGGGAGGTACGAGCAGTACTTC. This gives the protein CASSSTGRYEQYF.